This T cell receptor beta chain was found in a study of T cell changes during pregnancy in multiple sclerosis. The trim removed 5 bases at V and 5 bases at J, leaving 2 bases unmatched. This CDR3 has 13 residues. CDR1 and CDR2 (germline): LNHNV, YYDKDF (reference sequence). Sequencing used immunoSEQ multiplex PCR; TCRdb keeps in-frame clones, though not all of them. The table lists tens of thousands of clones, about 88% of them singletons. The sequence was collected from a female donor with multiple sclerosis, enrolled in a pregnancy study. The material was CD4+ T cells from peripheral blood mononuclear cells, obtained in the second trimester of pregnancy. This chain joins TRBV15 and TRBJ2-5; TRBD2 matches at 10 bases. CDR3 sequence (DNA): TGTGCCACCAGCTTTAGCGGGGGGGAGACCCAGTACTTC. Its protein product is CATSFSGGETQYF.